This record looks at one TCR beta chain sequence and its context. It was with 60 Vbeta and 13 Jbeta primers that the PCR ran. The method was immunoSEQ multiplex PCR; TCRdb's version includes in-frame clones alone and lacks a portion of them. Found here are some 130,000 clones, over 60% of them singletons; the top ten hold approximately 1%. Losses at the gene ends were 0 bases for V and 4 bases for J; bases not matched to a gene: 6. The CDR3 has 16 residues. CDR1 is MGHRA and CDR2 is YSYEKL in the germline V gene. This sample was taken from a study of cytomegalovirus exposure and HLA in healthy donors.

The receptor was derived from a human donor in good health. Sequencing input: PBMCs. This chain links TRBV4-1 with TRBJ2-1; 7 nucleotides line up with TRBD1. CDR3 in amino acids: CASSQDRRTGYNEQFF. The CDR3 DNA reads TGCGCCAGCAGCCAAGATCGGAGGACAGGATACAATGAGCAGTTCTTC.